This T cell receptor beta chain appears in the sequencing data of a study of CD8 T cells in Susac syndrome. The CDR3 extends over 14 amino acids. Germline V gene sequence: CDR1 SNHLY, CDR2 FYNNEI. Deletions cut 6 bases from V and 0 bases from J, with 10 bases between. Sequencing of TCR beta covered CD8+ and CD4+ T cells obtained from blood. The RNA input was roughly 0.45 to 1 ug, and it was reverse transcribed with random hexamers. TCRdb reprocessed the immunoSEQ multiplex PCR reads via MiXCR and lists one record per CDR3 protein. The sample consists of around 200,000 distinct CDR3 sequences, around 94% of them appearing once.

Sequencing was performed on CD4+ T cells from PBMCs. The source of this sequence is a human donor with Susac syndrome. The V gene is TRBV2, the J gene TRBJ2-3, with D unclear. The CDR3 sequence: CASRELYSTDTQYF. DNA for the CDR3: TGTGCCAGCAGAGAACTCTACAGCACAGATACGCAGTATTTT.